This T cell receptor (beta chain) is drawn from a study of blood T cell repertoires in COVID-19. The germline V gene encodes CDR1 MNHEY and CDR2 SMNVEV (reference sequence). Trimming took off 5 bases at V and 7 bases at J, with 21 bases between the two ends. This CDR3 region has 16 residues. The table came from immunoSEQ multiplex PCR; TCRdb's copy has only in-frame clones and leaves some out. The table has fewer than 300,000 clones, approximately 88% seen once. Specimen: peripheral blood. The source of this sequence is a young man with active or convalescent COVID-19. The chain uses TRBV27 and TRBJ1-5, with D perhaps matching TRBD1 (6 bases). The DNA of the CDR3 is TGTGCCAGCAGTCGAGGGGGTCCCAACCAAGGGCAGCCCCAGCATTTT. This encodes CASSRGGPNQGQPQHF.